This TCR beta chain was profiled in a study of CD4 and CD8 cells across lung adenocarcinoma regions. The trim removed 3 bases at V and 11 bases at J, leaving 11 bases unmatched. Per the germline V gene, CDR1 is SGHTA and CDR2 is FQGNSA. This CDR3 spans 14 amino acids. Localized lung adenocarcinoma, a non-small cell lung cancer, affected the donors. TCRdb re-called the PCR reads with MiXCR, one entry per CDR3 protein. The table has more than 9,500 distinct CDR3 sequences, around 48% seen once. The receptor's source is a female donor with lung adenocarcinoma. The CD4 and CD8 labels of this study may be unreliable. The specimen sequenced was CD8+ T cells from the margin of a lung tumor. The chain is built from TRBV7-2 and TRBJ2-5; 8 nucleotides line up with TRBD2. In DNA, the CDR3 is TGTGCCAGCAGCTTGGCAGCGGGAGCCAATGAGCAGTACTTC. Its translation: CASSLAAGANEQYF.